The sequence of this TCR beta chain was determined in a study of ipilimumab plus nivolumab after autologous stem cell transplantation. This clone has just a few counts. Data came from immunoSEQ multiplex PCR; TCRdb stores just in-frame clones and leaves some out. This table holds approximately 10,000 clones, around four fifths found once. Germline V gene lookup returns CDR1 MDHEN and CDR2 SYDVKM. Trimming stripped 10 bases from V and 6 bases from J, with 19 bases between. This CDR3 is built from 14 residues. The sample was PBMCs, taken in a trial of ipilimumab plus nivolumab as post-transplant consolidation. The origin of this receptor is a male donor with diffuse large B-cell lymphoma. This chain links TRBV28 with TRBJ1-5; a possible D gene is TRBD1 (6 bases). The CDR3 loop reads CATGRGARSQPQHF. The CDR3 bases are TGTGCCACCGGGCGGGGGGCGCGGAGTCAGCCCCAGCATTTT.